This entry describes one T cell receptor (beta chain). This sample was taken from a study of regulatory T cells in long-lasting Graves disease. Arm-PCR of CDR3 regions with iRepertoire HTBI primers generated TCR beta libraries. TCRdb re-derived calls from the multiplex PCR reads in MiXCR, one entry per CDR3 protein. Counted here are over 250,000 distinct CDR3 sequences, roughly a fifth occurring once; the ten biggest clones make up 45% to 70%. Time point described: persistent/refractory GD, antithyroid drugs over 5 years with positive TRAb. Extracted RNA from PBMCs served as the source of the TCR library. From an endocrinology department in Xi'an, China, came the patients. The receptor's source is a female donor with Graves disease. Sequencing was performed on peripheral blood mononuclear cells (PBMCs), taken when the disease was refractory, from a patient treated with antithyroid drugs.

The CDR3 sequence is CASSQFSSYEQYF. CDR3 DNA sequence: TGTGCCAGCAGCCAATTTTCCTCCTACGAGCAGTACTTC. This chain links TRBV16 with TRBJ2-7; no definite D call. V was cut by 1 base and J by 0 bases, with 4 bases left in between. The CDR3 loop spans 13 amino acids. Germline CDR1 and CDR2: KGHSY and FQNENV.